Listed here are 5 T cell receptor beta chains from one sample, sequenced in a study of blood T cell repertoires in COVID-19. Profiled with immunoSEQ multiplex PCR; TCRdb holds only in-frame clones, not every one. Counted here are 50,000 to 55,000 clones, 87% occurring once; the ten biggest clones make up 3.5% to 4.5%. Sequenced sample: peripheral blood. The receptors shown here come from a middle-aged man with acute or convalescent COVID-19.

This chain links TRBV11-1 with TRBJ2-7; TRBD2 matches at 11 bases. This CDR3 comprises 15 residues. Per germline, CDR1 SGHAT and CDR2 FQDESV (reference sequence). The V gene end was trimmed by 3 bases and the J gene end by 3 bases; junction bases not matched to a gene: 4. The CDR3: CASSLTSGTYYEQYF. Written as DNA, the CDR3 is TGTGCCAGCAGCTTGACTAGCGGGACTTACTACGAGCAGTACTTC.

This clone was detected once. This chain joins TRBV6-4 and TRBJ2-1; 8 nucleotides line up with TRBD1. After removal of 0 bases from V and 15 bases from J, the junction contained 4 bases not matched to a gene. Per germline, CDR1 MRHNA and CDR2 SNTAGT. The CDR3 contains 12 residues. The CDR3 protein is CASSDSLGQGFF. The CDR3 DNA is TGTGCCAGCAGTGACTCCTTAGGACAGGGGTTCTTC.

The chain's CDR3 is CASSESQGSSAQHF. For the CDR3, the DNA is TGTGCCAGCAGTGAATCTCAGGGATCTTCGGCCCAGCATTTT. The genes are TRBV6-1 and TRBJ1-5; TRBD1 is a possible D gene (5 bases). The CDR3 runs to 14 residues. CDR1 and CDR2 (germline): MNHNS, SASEGT. The V end lost 2 bases, the J end lost 11 bases, and 16 bases lay between the germline ends.

This clone was observed once. The rearrangement links TRBV7-3 to TRBJ1-2; 11 bases line up with TRBD1. The CDR3 is 15 residues long. Germline V lookup: CDR1 SGHTA, CDR2 FQGTGA. The V and J ends lost 6 bases and 7 bases, in that order; junction bases with no gene match: 10. CDR3 in amino acids: CASSFGQGAIGGYTF. In DNA, the CDR3 is TGTGCCAGCAGTTTCGGACAGGGGGCTATAGGTGGCTACACCTTC.

The gene calls are TRBV28 and TRBJ2-7, with 8 bases fitting TRBD2. Germline V lookup: CDR1 MDHEN, CDR2 SYDVKM. The J segment lost 0 bases and the V segment lost 10 bases, leaving 8 bases of the junction unmatched. This CDR3 is 14 amino acids long. The CDR3 is CATRYGGGSYEQYF. CDR3 DNA: TGTGCCACCAGATACGGGGGGGGCTCCTACGAGCAGTACTTC.